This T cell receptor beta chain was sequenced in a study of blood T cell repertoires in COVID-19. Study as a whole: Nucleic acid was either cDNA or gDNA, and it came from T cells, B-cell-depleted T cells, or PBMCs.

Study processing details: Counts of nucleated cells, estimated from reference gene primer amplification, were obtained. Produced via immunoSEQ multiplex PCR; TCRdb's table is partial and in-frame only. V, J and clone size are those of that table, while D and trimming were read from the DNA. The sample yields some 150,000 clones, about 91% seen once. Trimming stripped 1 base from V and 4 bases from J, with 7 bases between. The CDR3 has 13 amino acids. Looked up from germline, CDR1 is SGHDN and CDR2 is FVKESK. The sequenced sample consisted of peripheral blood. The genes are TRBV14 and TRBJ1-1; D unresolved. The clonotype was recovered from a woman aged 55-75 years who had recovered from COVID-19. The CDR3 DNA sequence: TGTGCCAGCAGCCAAGGACGGGGCACTGAAGCTTTCTTT. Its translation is CASSQGRGTEAFF.